This T cell receptor beta chain was observed in a study of PD-L1 blockade in urothelial cancer. At the level of the study: Men with urothelial cancer arising in the bladder made up about 85% of the roughly 30 patients.

Some clones are missing from TCRdb's copy, which holds only in-frame ones; the method was immunoSEQ multiplex PCR. The data show roughly 43,000 clones, 70% to 90% seen once. The CDR3 length is 17 residues. V was clipped by 5 bases and J by 6 bases, with 23 bases between them. Germline loops: CDR1 SGHAT, CDR2 FQNNGV. Documented time point: pretreatment peripheral blood. The source material was PBMCs, sampled around atezolizumab (anti-PD-L1) treatment. The TCR originated in a man in his 60s with urothelial cancer. This sequence joins TRBV11-2 and TRBJ2-1; D possibly corresponds to TRBD2 (6 bases). CDR3 in DNA: TGTGCCAGCAGCCTCGACGGGACTCCGAACCCCTTCAATGAGCAGTTCTTC. Its translation: CASSLDGTPNPFNEQFF. Full variable domain (missing parts from reference TRBV11-2 and TRBJ2-1): EAGVAQSPRYKIIEKRQSVAFWCNPISGHATLYWYQQILGQGPKLLIQFQNNGVVDDSQLPKDRFSAERLKGVDSTLKIQPAKLEDSAVYLCASSLDGTPNPFNEQFFGPGTRLTVL.